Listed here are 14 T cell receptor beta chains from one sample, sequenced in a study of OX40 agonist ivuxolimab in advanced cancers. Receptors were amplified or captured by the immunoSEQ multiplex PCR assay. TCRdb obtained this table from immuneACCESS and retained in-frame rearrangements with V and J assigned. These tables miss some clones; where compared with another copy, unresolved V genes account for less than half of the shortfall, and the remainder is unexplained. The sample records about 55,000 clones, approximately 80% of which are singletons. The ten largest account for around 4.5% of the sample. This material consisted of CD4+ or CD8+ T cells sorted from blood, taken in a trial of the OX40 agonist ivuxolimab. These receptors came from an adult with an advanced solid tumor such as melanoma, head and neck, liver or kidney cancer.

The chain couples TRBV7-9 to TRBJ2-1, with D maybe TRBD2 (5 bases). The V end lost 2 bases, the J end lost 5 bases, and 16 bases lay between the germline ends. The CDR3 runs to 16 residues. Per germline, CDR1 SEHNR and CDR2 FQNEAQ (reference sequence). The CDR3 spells CASSLMRVRNHNEQFF. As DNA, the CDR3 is TGTGCCAGCAGCTTAATGAGGGTCAGAAACCACAATGAGCAGTTCTTC.

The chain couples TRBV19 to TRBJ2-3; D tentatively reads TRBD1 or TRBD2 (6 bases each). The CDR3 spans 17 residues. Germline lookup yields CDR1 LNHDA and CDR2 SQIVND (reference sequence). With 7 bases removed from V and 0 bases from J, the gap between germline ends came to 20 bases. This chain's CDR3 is CASNRRGGGPSTDTQYF. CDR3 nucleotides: TGTGCCAGTAACAGGAGAGGAGGGGGGCCTAGCACAGATACGCAGTATTTT.

The CDR3 region has the DNA TGTGCCAGCAGAAACTCTGGAAACACCATATATTTT. Translating gives CASRNSGNTIYF. The chain combines TRBV7-9 with TRBJ1-3; D gene ambiguous. Trimming took off 6 bases at V and 0 bases at J, with 3 bases between the two ends. The germline gives CDR1 SEHNR, CDR2 FQNEAQ (reference sequence). The CDR3 runs 12 residues.

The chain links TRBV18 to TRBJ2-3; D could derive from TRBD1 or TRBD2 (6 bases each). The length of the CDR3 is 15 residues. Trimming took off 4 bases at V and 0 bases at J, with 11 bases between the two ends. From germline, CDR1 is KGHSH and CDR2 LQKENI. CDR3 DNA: TGTGCCAGCTCACGATCGGGGGCGAGCACAGATACGCAGTATTTT. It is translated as CASSRSGASTDTQYF.

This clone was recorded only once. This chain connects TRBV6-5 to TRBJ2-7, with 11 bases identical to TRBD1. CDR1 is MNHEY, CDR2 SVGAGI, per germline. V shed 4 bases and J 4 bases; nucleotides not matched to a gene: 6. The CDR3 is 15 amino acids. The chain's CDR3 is CASSSRGQGEYEQYF. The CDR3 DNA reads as TGTGCCAGCAGTTCCCGGGGACAGGGGGAGTACGAGCAGTACTTC.

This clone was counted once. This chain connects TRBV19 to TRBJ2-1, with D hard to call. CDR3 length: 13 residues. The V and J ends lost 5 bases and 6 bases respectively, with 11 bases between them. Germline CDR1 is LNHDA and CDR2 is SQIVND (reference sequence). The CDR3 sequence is CASSPKGLNEQFF. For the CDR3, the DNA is TGTGCCAGTAGTCCCAAGGGCCTCAATGAGCAGTTCTTC. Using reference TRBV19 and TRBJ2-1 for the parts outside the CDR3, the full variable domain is DGGITQSPKYLFRKEGQNVTLSCEQNLNHDAMYWYRQDPGQGLRLIYYSQIVNDFQKGDIAEGYSVSREKKESFPLTVTSAQKNPTAFYLCASSPKGLNEQFFGPGTRLTVL.

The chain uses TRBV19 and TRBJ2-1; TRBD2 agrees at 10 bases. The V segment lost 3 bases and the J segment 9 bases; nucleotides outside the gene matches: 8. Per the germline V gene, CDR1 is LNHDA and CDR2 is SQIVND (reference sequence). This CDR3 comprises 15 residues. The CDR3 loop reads CASSIMASGRGEQFF. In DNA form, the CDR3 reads TGTGCCAGTAGTATTATGGCTAGCGGGAGAGGTGAGCAGTTCTTC.

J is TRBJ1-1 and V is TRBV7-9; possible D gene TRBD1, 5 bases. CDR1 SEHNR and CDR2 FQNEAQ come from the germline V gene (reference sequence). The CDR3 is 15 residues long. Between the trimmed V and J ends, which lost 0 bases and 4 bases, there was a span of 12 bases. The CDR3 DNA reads TGTGCCAGCAGCTTAGCCCGGGGGTGGGCCACTGAAGCTTTCTTT. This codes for CASSLARGWATEAFF. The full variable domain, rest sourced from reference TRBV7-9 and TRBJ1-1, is DTGVSQNPRHKITKRGQNVTFRCDPISEHNRLYWYRQTLGQGPEFLTYFQNEAQLEKSRLLSDRFSAERPKGSFSTLEIQRTEQGDSAMYLCASSLARGWATEAFFGQGTRLTVV.

CDR3 sequence (DNA): TGTGCCAGTAGCCCGCCAGGGATTAATGAAAAACTGTTTTTT. It specifies CASSPPGINEKLFF. This sequence joins TRBV19 and TRBJ1-4; perhaps TRBD1 as D (5 bases). Germline CDR1 and CDR2: LNHDA and SQIVND (reference sequence). The CDR3 is 14 amino acids. V was cut by 6 bases and J by 4 bases, with 12 bases left in between.

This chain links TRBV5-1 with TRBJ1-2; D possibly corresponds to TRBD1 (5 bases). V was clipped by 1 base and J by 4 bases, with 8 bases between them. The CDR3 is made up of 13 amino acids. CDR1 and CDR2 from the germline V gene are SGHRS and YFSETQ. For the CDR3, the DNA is TGCGCCAGCAGCTTGTCAGGGAGCTATGGCTACACCTTC. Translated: CASSLSGSYGYTF.

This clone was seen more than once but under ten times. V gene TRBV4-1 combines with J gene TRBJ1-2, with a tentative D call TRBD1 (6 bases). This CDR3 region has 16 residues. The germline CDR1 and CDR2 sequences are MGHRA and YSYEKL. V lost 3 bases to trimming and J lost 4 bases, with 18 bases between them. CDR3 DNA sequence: TGCGCCAGCAGCCACCCCCCCGCAGGGGAGGTCTATGGCTACACCTTC. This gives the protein CASSHPPAGEVYGYTF.

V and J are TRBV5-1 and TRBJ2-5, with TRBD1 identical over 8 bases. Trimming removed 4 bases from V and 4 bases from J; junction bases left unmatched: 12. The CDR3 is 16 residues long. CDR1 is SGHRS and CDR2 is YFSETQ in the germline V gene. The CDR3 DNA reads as TGCGCCAGCAGCACAACCCCGGCCAGGGGGCGAGAGACCCAGTACTTC. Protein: CASSTTPARGRETQYF.

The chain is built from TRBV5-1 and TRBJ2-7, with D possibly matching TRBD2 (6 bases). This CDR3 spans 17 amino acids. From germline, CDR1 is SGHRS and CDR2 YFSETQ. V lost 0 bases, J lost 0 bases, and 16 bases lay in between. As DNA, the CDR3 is TGCGCCAGCAGCTTGGATGCGGGGACTTCAAACTCCTACGAGCAGTACTTC. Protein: CASSLDAGTSNSYEQYF. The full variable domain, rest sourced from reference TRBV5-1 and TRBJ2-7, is KAGVTQTPRYLIKTRGQQVTLSCSPISGHRSVSWYQQTPGQGLQFLFEYFSETQRNKGNFPGRFSGRQFSNSRSEMNVSTLELGDSALYLCASSLDAGTSNSYEQYFGPGTRLTVT.

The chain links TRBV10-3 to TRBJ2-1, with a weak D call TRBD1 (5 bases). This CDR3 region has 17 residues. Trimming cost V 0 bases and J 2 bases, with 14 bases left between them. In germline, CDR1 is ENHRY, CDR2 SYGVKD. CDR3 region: CAISESPGPSAYNEQFF. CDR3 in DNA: TGTGCCATCAGTGAGTCCCCAGGGCCAAGCGCCTACAATGAGCAGTTCTTC.